This TCR beta chain was recorded in a study of blood T cell repertoires in COVID-19. Study information: Acute and convalescent COVID-19 samples came from the United States, Italy and Spain. Sample material is recorded as cDNA or gDNA derived from T cells, B-cell-depleted T cells, or PBMCs.

This CDR3 spans 13 amino acids. Per germline, CDR1 SEHNR and CDR2 FQNEAQ (reference sequence). V was cut by 0 bases and J by 5 bases, with 6 bases left in between. TCRdb keeps only in-frame clones here, not all; method: immunoSEQ multiplex PCR. This sample has 300,000 or so clones, with approximately 90% found just once. This receptor was obtained from a woman aged 25 to 39 with COVID-19, enrolled during active disease. The chain has TRBV7-9 and TRBJ2-3; D call uncertain. The sample taken for sequencing was peripheral blood. CDR3 sequence (DNA): TGTGCCAGCAGCTTAGCGCTAGGAGATACGCAGTATTTT. This codes for CASSLALGDTQYF.